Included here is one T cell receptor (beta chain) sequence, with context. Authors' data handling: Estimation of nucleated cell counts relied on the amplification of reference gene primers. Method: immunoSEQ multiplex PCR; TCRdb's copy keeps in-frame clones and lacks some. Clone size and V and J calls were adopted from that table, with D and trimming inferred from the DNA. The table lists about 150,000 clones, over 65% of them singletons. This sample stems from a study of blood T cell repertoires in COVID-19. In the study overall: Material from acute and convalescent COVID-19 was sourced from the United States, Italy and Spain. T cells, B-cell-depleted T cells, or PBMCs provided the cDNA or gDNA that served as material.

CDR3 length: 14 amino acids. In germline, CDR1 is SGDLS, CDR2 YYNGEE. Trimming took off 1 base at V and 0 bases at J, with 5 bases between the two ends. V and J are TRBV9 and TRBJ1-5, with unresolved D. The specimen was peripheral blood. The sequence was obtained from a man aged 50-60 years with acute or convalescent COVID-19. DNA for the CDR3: TGTGCCAGCAGCGTATCCAGTAGCAATCAGCCCCAGCATTTT. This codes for CASSVSSSNQPQHF.